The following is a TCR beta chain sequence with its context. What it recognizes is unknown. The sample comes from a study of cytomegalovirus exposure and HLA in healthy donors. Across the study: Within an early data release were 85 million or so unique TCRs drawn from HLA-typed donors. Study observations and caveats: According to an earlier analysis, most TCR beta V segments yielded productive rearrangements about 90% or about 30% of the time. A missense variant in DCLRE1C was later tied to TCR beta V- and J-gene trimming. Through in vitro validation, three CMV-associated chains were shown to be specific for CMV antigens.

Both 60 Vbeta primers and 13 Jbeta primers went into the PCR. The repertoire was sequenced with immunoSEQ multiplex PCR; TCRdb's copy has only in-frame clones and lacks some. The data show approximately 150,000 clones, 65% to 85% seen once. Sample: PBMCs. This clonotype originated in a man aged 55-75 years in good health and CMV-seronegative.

CDR3 loop: CATSPRTGVVHEQYF. CDR3 coding DNA: TGTGCCACCAGCCCCCGGACAGGGGTAGTCCACGAGCAGTACTTC. The chain recombines TRBV15 with TRBJ2-7, with 9 bases lining up with TRBD1. Germline trimming cut 5 bases from V and 5 bases from J; bases unmatched to any gene: 10. Looked up from germline, CDR1 is LNHNV and CDR2 is YYDKDF (reference sequence). The CDR3 length is 15 residues.